The 16 T cell receptor beta chains listed next were all sequenced from one sample in a study of blood T cell repertoires in COVID-19. The assay was immunoSEQ multiplex PCR, and TCRdb's table has in-frame clones only and misses some. Among about 210,000 clones listed, under 90% were seen once. The sample consisted of peripheral blood. The receptors derive from a woman aged 40-49 years with active or convalescent COVID-19.

The table lists this clone with a few counts. The rearrangement links TRBV5-6 to TRBJ2-7; D might be TRBD1 (5 bases). The germline V gene has CDR1 SGHDT and CDR2 YYEEEE. Trimming took 0 bases from V and 3 from J, leaving 10 bases between them. There are 14 residues in the CDR3. DNA of the CDR3: TGTGCCAGCAGCTTGGGACAGCTCGGCTACGAGCAGTACTTC. Translating gives CASSLGQLGYEQYF.

CDR3 residues: CASSSSQASSYNEQFF. CDR3 nucleotide sequence: TGCGCCAGCAGCTCATCACAGGCCAGCTCCTACAATGAGCAGTTCTTC. V and J are TRBV5-1 and TRBJ2-1, with D maybe TRBD1 (5 bases). Deletions cut 3 bases from V and 0 bases from J, with 13 bases between. This CDR3 has 16 residues. CDR1 and CDR2 (germline): SGHRS, YFSETQ.

The chain has TRBV27 and TRBJ1-1; possibly TRBD1 for D (5 bases). The germline CDR1 and CDR2 sequences are MNHEY and SMNVEV (reference sequence). V lost 7 bases and J 3 bases, leaving 18 bases between the germline ends. The CDR3 is 15 residues long. CDR3 sequence reads: CASNPYLGGDTEAFF. CDR3 in DNA: TGTGCCAGCAACCCCTACTTAGGAGGGGACACTGAAGCTTTCTTT.

The chain recombines TRBV28 with TRBJ2-3; 10 positions match TRBD1. This CDR3 comprises 15 residues. V trimming: 3 bases; J trimming: 1 base; junction bases outside the gene matches: 1. Looked up from germline, CDR1 is MDHEN and CDR2 is SYDVKM. The CDR3 loop is CASSLGTGGTDTQYF. The CDR3 DNA is TGTGCCAGCAGTTTGGGGACAGGGGGCACAGATACGCAGTATTTT.

This clone was seen just once. J is TRBJ2-3 and V is TRBV11-3; 12 nucleotides align to TRBD2. The germline gives CDR1 SGHNT, CDR2 YENEEA. The V segment lost 6 bases and the J segment 4 bases; nucleotides outside the gene matches: 8. CDR3 length equals 16 residues. The chain's CDR3 is CASSSRTSGASDTQYF. The CDR3 DNA reads TGTGCCAGCAGTTCGAGGACTAGCGGGGCTTCAGATACGCAGTATTTT.

The chain carries TRBV7-6 and TRBJ2-7; 7 nucleotides align to TRBD1. This CDR3 region has 15 residues. The junction had 8 bases not matched to a gene; V was cut back by 5 bases and J by 1 base. Germline lookup yields CDR1 SGHVS and CDR2 FNYEAQ. This chain's CDR3 is CASSLHRGPSYEQYF. In nucleotides, the CDR3 is TGTGCCAGCAGCCTCCACAGGGGTCCGTCCTACGAGCAGTACTTC.

This clone occurred once. The rearrangement joins TRBV5-1 to TRBJ2-7, with 9 bases identical to TRBD1. CDR1 is SGHRS and CDR2 is YFSETQ in the germline V gene. V shed 7 bases and J 2 bases; nucleotides not matched to a gene: 10. The CDR3 has 15 residues. CDR3 sequence (DNA): TGCGCCAGCCGTCCCCCGGGACAGGGCGCCTACGAGCAGTACTTC. It translates to CASRPPGQGAYEQYF.

The rearrangement uses TRBV3-1 (or the pseudogene TRBV3-2) and TRBJ1-2; TRBD1 matches 7 bases. This CDR3 is built from 13 residues. The ends lost 3 bases at V and 8 bases at J; junction bases unmatched: 6. Germline-derived CDR1 and CDR2 are LGHDT and YNNKEL (reference sequence). CDR3 amino acids: CASSHRDSGGYTF. CDR3 bases: TGTGCCAGCAGCCACCGGGACAGTGGCGGCTACACCTTC.

CDR3 in DNA: TGCGCCAGCAGCGCGGGGGGTCGAGAACTGTTTTTT. It translates to CASSAGGRELFF. The V and J genes are TRBV5-1 and TRBJ1-4; D may be TRBD1 (5 bases). The CDR3 is 12 residues long. CDR1 and CDR2 (germline): SGHRS, YFSETQ. Trimming pared 4 bases from V and 12 bases from J, leaving 13 bases between.

V is TRBV7-8 and J is TRBJ1-5; D is uncertain. CDR3 size: 14 residues. Per the germline V gene, CDR1 is SGHVS and CDR2 is FQNEAQ. The germline V and J ends were trimmed by 1 base and 5 bases, with 9 bases remaining between them. The CDR3 DNA reads as TGTGCCAGCAGCTTAGTCGGAGAAGATCAGCCCCAGCATTTT. Protein product: CASSLVGEDQPQHF.

This chain uses TRBV5-1 with TRBJ1-2; 10 bases map to TRBD1. The CDR3 runs to 14 residues. Trimming cost V 6 bases and J 0 bases; bases outside gene matches: 2. In germline, CDR1 is SGHRS, CDR2 YFSETQ. CDR3 region: CASKDRGPNYGYTF. The CDR3 coding sequence is TGCGCCAGCAAAGACAGGGGGCCTAACTATGGCTACACCTTC.

V is TRBV30 and J is TRBJ1-2; maybe TRBD1 (5 bases). The V gene's germline CDR1 is GTSNPN and CDR2 SVGIG (reference sequence). The CDR3 contains 14 residues. V shed 5 bases and J shed 2 bases, with 15 bases lying between them. CDR3 sequence reads: CAWSWRDRNYGYTF. The CDR3 DNA reads TGTGCCTGGTCCTGGAGGGACCGCAACTATGGCTACACCTTC.

V gene TRBV10-1 combines with J gene TRBJ2-1; TRBD2 matches 9 bases. The CDR3 is 17 amino acids. Germline trimming cut 0 bases from V and 2 bases from J; bases unmatched to any gene: 5. Germline V gene lookup returns CDR1 WNHNN and CDR2 SYGVQD (reference sequence). The CDR3 region has the DNA TGCGCCAGCAGTGAGTCTGGCCTAGCGGGACCCTACAATGAGCAGTTCTTC. Its protein is CASSESGLAGPYNEQFF.

The rearrangement links TRBV6-5 to TRBJ2-7; the match to TRBD1 covers 7 bases. The CDR3 contains 15 residues. V trimming: 0 bases; J trimming: 0 bases; junction bases outside the gene matches: 2. CDR1 is MNHEY, CDR2 SVGAGI, per germline. CDR3 sequence (DNA): TGTGCCAGCAGTTACTCGGGGGACAGCTCCTACGAGCAGTACTTC. Its protein product is CASSYSGDSSYEQYF.

The J gene is TRBJ1-2, the V gene TRBV19; 8 bases map to TRBD1. V lost 3 bases to trimming and J lost 2 bases; unmatched junction nucleotides: 11. CDR1 and CDR2 from the germline V gene are LNHDA and SQIVND (reference sequence). This CDR3 contains 17 residues. CDR3 bases: TGTGCCAGTAGTATCGTCACCCAGGGGGCTTCAAACTATGGCTACACCTTC. Protein: CASSIVTQGASNYGYTF.

The CDR3 here is CASSSLARATQFF. CDR3 coding DNA: TGTGCCAGCAGCTCACTAGCGAGAGCCACCCAGTTCTTC. V usage is TRBV7-3 and J usage is TRBJ2-1; 7 bases align to TRBD2. V shed 4 bases and J 13 bases; nucleotides not matched to a gene: 10. Germline V gives CDR1 SGHTA, CDR2 FQGTGA. CDR3 length: 13 residues.